The next 9 T cell receptor beta chains were all read from a single sample in a study of blood T cell repertoires in COVID-19. Clones were read by immunoSEQ multiplex PCR, and TCRdb kept only the in-frame ones, dropping some. The profile covers approximately 83,000 clones, with 60% to 85% appearing a single time and approximately 9.2% taken by the ten largest. The sample consisted of peripheral blood. Receptors were obtained from a woman over 75 with acute or convalescent COVID-19.

This clone came up once. The chain uses TRBV27 and TRBJ2-2; 10 bases map to TRBD1. The CDR3 is made up of 16 amino acids. Germline trimming cut 6 bases from V and 4 bases from J; bases unmatched to any gene: 8. Germline CDR1 MNHEY, CDR2 SMNVEV (reference sequence). The CDR3 sequence is CASRQGQGIATGELFF. CDR3 DNA: TGTGCCAGCAGGCAGGGACAGGGGATTGCCACCGGGGAGCTGTTTTTT.

This clone was seen just once. This chain links TRBV21-1 with TRBJ2-3; whether TRBD2, the table's D call, matches the DNA was not checked. TRBV21-1 is a pseudogene locus. The CDR3 runs 19 residues. CDR3 loop: CASIARRAAGDFRPDTQYF. CDR3 DNA sequence: TGTGCCAGCATCGCTCGGAGGGCAGCGGGGGACTTTCGCCCAGATACGCAGTATTTT.

The gene calls are TRBV30 and TRBJ1-2; D is unresolved. The CDR3 has 14 amino acids. Trimming shortened V by 2 bases and J by 4 bases, and 14 bases separated the two germline ends. Germline V gene lookup returns CDR1 GTSNPN and CDR2 SVGIG (reference sequence). Here the CDR3 reads CAWSRRGNGYGYTF. CDR3 DNA: TGTGCCTGGAGTCGGAGAGGGAATGGCTATGGCTACACCTTC. The full variable domain, rest sourced from reference TRBV30 and TRBJ1-2, is SQTIHQWPATLVQPVGSPLSLECTVEGTSNPNLYWYRQAAGRGLQLLFYSVGIGQISSEVPQNLSASRPQDRQFILSSKKLLLSDSGFYLCAWSRRGNGYGYTFGSGTRLTVV.

The rearrangement joins TRBV2 to TRBJ2-2; D is unresolved. Germline lookup yields CDR1 SNHLY and CDR2 FYNNEI. CDR3 size: 11 residues. V lost 7 bases to trimming and J lost 8 bases, with 8 bases between them. The CDR3 reads CASTIAGELFF. CDR3 sequence (DNA): TGTGCCAGCACTATTGCGGGGGAGCTGTTTTTT.

The genes are TRBV6-2 or TRBV6-3 and TRBJ2-1; 8 bases fit TRBD1. CDR3 length equals 16 residues. Germline loops: CDR1 MNHEY, CDR2 SVGEGT. With 4 bases clipped from V and 4 bases from J, the junction kept 9 bases outside the gene matches. DNA of the CDR3: TGTGCCAGCAGTTCCCGTCAGGGGGCCCTTTACAATGAGCAGTTCTTC. Protein: CASSSRQGALYNEQFF.

The V call is TRBV6-1, the J call TRBJ1-3; TRBD1 is a possible D gene (6 bases). V lost 2 bases, J lost 0 bases, and 11 bases lay in between. The CDR3 length is 16 residues. Germline V CDR1 and CDR2: MNHNS, SASEGT. In DNA, the CDR3 is TGTGCCAGCAGTGAACCGGGACACCCCTCTGGAAACACCATATATTTT. Translated, it gives CASSEPGHPSGNTIYF.

The chain recombines TRBV9 with TRBJ1-5; 7 bases align to TRBD1. V was pared by 4 bases and J by 3 bases, with 4 bases of the junction left unmatched. Germline V CDR1 and CDR2: SGDLS, YYNGEE. CDR3 size: 14 residues. CDR3 nucleotides: TGTGCCAGCAGCCGAGACAGGGACAATCAGCCCCAGCATTTT. Translation gives CASSRDRDNQPQHF.

The rearrangement joins TRBV9 to TRBJ1-2, with TRBD1 matching 7 bases. CDR3 size: 15 residues. Trimming at V came to 0 bases and at J to 4 bases, leaving 6 bases not matched to a gene. Per germline, CDR1 SGDLS and CDR2 YYNGEE. Here the CDR3 reads CASSVGDSGGYGYTF. In DNA form, the CDR3 reads TGTGCCAGCAGCGTAGGGGACAGCGGGGGCTATGGCTACACCTTC.

The genes are TRBV7-2 and TRBJ2-3, with 8 bases fitting TRBD1. CDR1 is SGHTA and CDR2 is FQGNSA in the germline V gene. V shed 5 bases, J shed 0 bases, and the junction held 10 bases outside the gene matches. There are 17 residues in the CDR3. The CDR3 here is CASSRDRRTPSTDTQYF. CDR3 nucleotide sequence: TGTGCCAGCAGCCGGGACAGGCGAACGCCTAGCACAGATACGCAGTATTTT.